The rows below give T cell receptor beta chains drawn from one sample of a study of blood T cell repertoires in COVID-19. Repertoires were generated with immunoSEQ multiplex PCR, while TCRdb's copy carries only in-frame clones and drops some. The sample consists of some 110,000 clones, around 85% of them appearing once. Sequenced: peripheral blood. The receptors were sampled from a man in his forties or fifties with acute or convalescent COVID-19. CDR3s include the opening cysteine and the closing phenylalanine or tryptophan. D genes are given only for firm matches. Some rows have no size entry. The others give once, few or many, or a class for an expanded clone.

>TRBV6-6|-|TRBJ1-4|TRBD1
TGTGCCAGCAGGCCCAACAGGGGTGGGAGTGAAAAACTGTTTTTT
CASRPNRGGSEKLFF
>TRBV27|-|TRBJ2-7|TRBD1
TGTGCCAGCAGCTTTCGGACAGGGCCCTCCTACGAGCAGTACTTC
CASSFRTGPSYEQYF
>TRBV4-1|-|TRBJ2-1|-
TGCGCCAGCAGCCAGACGACAGGAGACAATGAGCAGTTCTTC
CASSQTTGDNEQFF
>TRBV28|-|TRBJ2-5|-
TGTGCCAGCAGTTTGGGTGGGGCTCGGGAGACCCAGTACTTC
CASSLGGARETQYF
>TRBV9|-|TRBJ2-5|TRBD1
TGTGCCAGCAGCGCCTGGGACAGGGAAGAGACCCAGTACTTC
CASSAWDREETQYF
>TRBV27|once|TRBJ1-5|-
TGTGCCAGCAGTTTGGGGGGAGTGCGGCCCCAGCATTTT
CASSLGGVRPQHF
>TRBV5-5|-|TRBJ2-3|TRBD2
TGTGCCAGCAGCCTTAGCGGGGGCGCTACCCCGGATACGCAGTATTTT
CASSLSGGATPDTQYF
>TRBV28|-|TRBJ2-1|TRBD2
TGTGCCAGCAGTTCCAACCTTCCGGGACTGTCGCCACGGGGACTAGCCTACAATGAGCAGTTCTTC
CASSSNLPGLSPRGLAYNEQFF
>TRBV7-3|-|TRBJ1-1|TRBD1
TGTGCCAGCACGGACAGGTTGAACACTGAAGCTTTCTTT
CASTDRLNTEAFF
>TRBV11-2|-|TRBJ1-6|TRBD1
TGTGCCAGCAGCCTTCAGGGGGCTAATTCACCCCTCCACTTT
CASSLQGANSPLHF
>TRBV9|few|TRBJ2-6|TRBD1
TGTGCCAGCAGCGTAGAGGGGGCTGGTGGGGCCAACGTCCTGACTTTC
CASSVEGAGGANVLTF
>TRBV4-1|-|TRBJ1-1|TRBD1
TGCGCCAGCAGCCAAGATAAGTGGCAGGGGGAAAACACTGAAGCTTTCTTT
CASSQDKWQGENTEAFF
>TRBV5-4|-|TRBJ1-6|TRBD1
TGTGCCAGCAAAAGACAGGGATATAATTCACCCCTCCACTTT
CASKRQGYNSPLHF
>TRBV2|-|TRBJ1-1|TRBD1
TGTGCCAGCAGTGTGAGGACAGGCGGGCTGCTGGGCACTGAAGCTTTCTTT
CASSVRTGGLLGTEAFF
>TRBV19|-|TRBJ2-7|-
TGTGCCAGTAGTATAGCCAGGGCCAGCTACGAGCAGTACTTC
CASSIARASYEQYF
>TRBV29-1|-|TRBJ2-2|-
TGCAGCGTTTGGACAACGAACACCGGGGAGCTGTTTTTT
CSVWTTNTGELFF
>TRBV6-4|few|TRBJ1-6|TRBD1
TGTGCCAGCAGTGGGACAGGGCATAATTCACCCCTCCACTTT
CASSGTGHNSPLHF
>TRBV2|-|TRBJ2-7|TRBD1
TGTGCCAGCAGTTACAGGGGGCTATACGAGCAGTACTTC
CASSYRGLYEQYF
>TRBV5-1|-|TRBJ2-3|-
TGCGCCAGCAGCTCCTATGCTCCCACAGATACGCAGTATTTT
CASSSYAPTDTQYF
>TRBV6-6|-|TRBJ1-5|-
TGTGCCAGCAGTTACGACCCCCGGGACAAAAATCAGCCCCAGCATTTT
CASSYDPRDKNQPQHF
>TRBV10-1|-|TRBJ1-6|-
TGCGCCAGCAGTGTTTACCAACGGAAACCCACCCAGGATTCACCCCTCCACTTT
CASSVYQRKPTQDSPLHF
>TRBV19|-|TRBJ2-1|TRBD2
TGTGCCAGTAGTCCCTTAGCGGGAGGGATTTACAATGAGCAGTTCTTC
CASSPLAGGIYNEQFF
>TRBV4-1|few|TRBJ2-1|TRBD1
TGCGCCAGCAGCCTTGTACAGGGGGCAAAGCAGTTCTTC
CASSLVQGAKQFF
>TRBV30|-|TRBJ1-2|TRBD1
TGTGCCTGGAGTCAGGGACAGGGTAGATATGGCTACACCTTC
CAWSQGQGRYGYTF
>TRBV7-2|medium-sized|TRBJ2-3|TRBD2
TGTGCCAGCAGCTTCGGTCTAGCGGGGGCCCCGCATACGCAGTATTTT
CASSFGLAGAPHTQYF
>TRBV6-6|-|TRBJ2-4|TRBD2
TGTGCCAGCAGTTACGTTACTAGCGGGAAGGGAAACATTCAGTACTTC
CASSYVTSGKGNIQYF
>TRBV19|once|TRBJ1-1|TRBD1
TGTGCCAGTAGGTCGACAGGGCTTACTGAAGCTTTCTTT
CASRSTGLTEAFF
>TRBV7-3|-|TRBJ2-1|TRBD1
TGTGCCAGCAGCTTATGGGGACAGTCCCTTGAGCAGTTCTTC
CASSLWGQSLEQFF
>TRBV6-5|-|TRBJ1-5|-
TGTGCCAGCTCGATGAGAGATCAGCCCCAGCATTTT
CASSMRDQPQHF
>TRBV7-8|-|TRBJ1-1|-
TGTGCCAGCAGCTTACGCGGGAGGTCTGACACTGAAGCTTTCTTT
CASSLRGRSDTEAFF
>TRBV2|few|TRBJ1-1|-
TGTGCCAGCAGTGAAGGGCACAGCCGCGGGTCGAACACTGAAGCTTTCTTT
CASSEGHSRGSNTEAFF
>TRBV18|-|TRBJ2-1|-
TGTGCCAGCTCACCAAATCGTAACAATGAGCAGTTCTTC
CASSPNRNNEQFF
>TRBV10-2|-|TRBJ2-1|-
TGCGCCAGCAGTTGGTTGACATACAATGAGCAGTTCTTC
CASSWLTYNEQFF
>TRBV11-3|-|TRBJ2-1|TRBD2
TGTGCCAGCAGGGTTGGTAGCGGGAGCAATGAGCAGTTCTTC
CASRVGSGSNEQFF
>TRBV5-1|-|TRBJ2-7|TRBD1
TGCGCCAGCAGCCCCCTGGGACAGCAAACCCTCTACGAGCAGTACTTC
CASSPLGQQTLYEQYF
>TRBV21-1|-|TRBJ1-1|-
TGTGCCAGCAATTTGGGCCGGGAAACAACTGAAGCTTTCTTT
CASNLGRETTEAFF
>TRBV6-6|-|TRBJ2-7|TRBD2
TGTGCCAGCAGTCCAATCGGGCCTCGGGGGGTAAAATCCTACGAGCAGTACTTC
CASSPIGPRGVKSYEQYF
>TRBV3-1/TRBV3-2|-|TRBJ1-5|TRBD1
TGTGCCAGCAGCCGCGAACAGGGGGCCCGTCAGCCCCAGCATTTT
CASSREQGARQPQHF
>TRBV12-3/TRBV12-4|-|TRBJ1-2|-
TGTGCCAGCAGTACTAGGCAGCCCTATGGCTACACCTTC
CASSTRQPYGYTF
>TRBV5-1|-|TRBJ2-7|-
TGCGCCAGCAGCCTACGGCGGTCAGCTACCTACGAGCAGTACTTC
CASSLRRSATYEQYF
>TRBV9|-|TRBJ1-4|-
TGTGCCAGCAGCGTAGAGCGAGGGGGAGAGGAAAAACTGTTTTTT
CASSVERGGEEKLFF
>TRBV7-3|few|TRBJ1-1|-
TGTGCCAGCAGCTTAACGACGGGAGCTATGAACACTGAAGCTTTCTTT
CASSLTTGAMNTEAFF
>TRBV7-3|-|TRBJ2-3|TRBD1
TGTGCCAGCAGCCCACGGACAGGCAGCACAGATACGCAGTATTTT
CASSPRTGSTDTQYF
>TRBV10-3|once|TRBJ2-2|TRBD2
TGTGCCATCAGTGAACCGGGACTAGCGACCGGGGAGCTGTTTTTT
CAISEPGLATGELFF
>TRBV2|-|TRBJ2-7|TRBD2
TGTGCCAGCGATACCGGGGAGGGTCTATCCTACGAGCAGTACTTC
CASDTGEGLSYEQYF
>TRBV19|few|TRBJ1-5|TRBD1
TGTGCCAGTAGTGCCTACGTACAGGGGGCCCTCAATCAGCCCCAGCATTTT
CASSAYVQGALNQPQHF
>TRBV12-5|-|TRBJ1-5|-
TGTGCTAGTGGGTTCAATAGCAATCAGCCCCAGCATTTT
CASGFNSNQPQHF